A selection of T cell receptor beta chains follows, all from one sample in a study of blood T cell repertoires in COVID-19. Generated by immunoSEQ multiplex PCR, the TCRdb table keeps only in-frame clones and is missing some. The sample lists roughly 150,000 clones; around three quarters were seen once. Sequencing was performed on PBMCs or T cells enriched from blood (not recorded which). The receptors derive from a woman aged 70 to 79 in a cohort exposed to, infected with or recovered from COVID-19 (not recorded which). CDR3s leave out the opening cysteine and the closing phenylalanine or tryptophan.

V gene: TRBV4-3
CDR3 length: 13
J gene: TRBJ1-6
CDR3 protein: ASSQDRGQGRDLH

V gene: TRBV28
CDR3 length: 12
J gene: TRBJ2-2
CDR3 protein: ASTRTGGTGELF

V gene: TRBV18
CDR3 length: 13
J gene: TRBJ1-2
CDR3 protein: ASSSQEGANYGYT

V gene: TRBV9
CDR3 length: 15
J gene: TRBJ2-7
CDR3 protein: ASSVETARLSSYEQY

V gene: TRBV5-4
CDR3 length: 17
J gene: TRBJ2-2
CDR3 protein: ASSFIRGSRVSKTGELF

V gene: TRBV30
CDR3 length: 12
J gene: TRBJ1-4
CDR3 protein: AWSVGTGDEKLF

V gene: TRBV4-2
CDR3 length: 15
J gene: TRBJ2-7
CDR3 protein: ASSFDRDRVGDYEQY

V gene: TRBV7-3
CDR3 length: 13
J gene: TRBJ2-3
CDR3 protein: ASSLGGRQGDTQY

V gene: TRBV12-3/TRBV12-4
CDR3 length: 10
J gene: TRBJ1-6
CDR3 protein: ASSYQGPPLH

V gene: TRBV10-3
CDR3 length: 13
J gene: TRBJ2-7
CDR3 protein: ASKQGQGYPYEQY

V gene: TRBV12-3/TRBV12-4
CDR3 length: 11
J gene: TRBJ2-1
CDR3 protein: ASSLRGRGEQF

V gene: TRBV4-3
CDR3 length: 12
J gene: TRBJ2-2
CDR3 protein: ASSQTRGGGELF

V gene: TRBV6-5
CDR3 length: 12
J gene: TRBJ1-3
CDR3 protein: ASGLDRGGNTIY

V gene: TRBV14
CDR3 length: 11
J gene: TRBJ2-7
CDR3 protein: ASSQWQGYEQY

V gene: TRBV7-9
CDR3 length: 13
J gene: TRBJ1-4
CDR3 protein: ASSFTGRANEKLF

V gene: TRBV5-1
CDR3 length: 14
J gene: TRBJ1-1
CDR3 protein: ASSYLTGVRNTEAF

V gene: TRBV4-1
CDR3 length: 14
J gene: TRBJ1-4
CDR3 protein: ASSQGRPGEGEKLF

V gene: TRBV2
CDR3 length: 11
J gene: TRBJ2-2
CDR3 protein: ASSDRGLGELF

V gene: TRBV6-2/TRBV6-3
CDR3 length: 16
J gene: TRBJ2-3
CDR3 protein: ASSYSRSGRAGKDTQY

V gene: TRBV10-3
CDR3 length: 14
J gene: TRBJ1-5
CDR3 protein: AISESARTVGQPQH

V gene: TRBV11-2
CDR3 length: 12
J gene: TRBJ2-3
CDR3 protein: ASNPSGTTDTQY

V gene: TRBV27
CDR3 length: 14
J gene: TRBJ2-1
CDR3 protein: ASSSTSSGYYNEQF

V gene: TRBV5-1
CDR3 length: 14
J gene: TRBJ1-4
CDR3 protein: ASPSKGGSSNEKLF

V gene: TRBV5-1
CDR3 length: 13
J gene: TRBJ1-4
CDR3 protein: ASSPGSGASEKLF

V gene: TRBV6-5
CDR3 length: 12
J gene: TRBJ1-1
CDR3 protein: ASSYREVDTEAF

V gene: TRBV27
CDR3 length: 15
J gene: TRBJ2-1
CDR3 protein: ASSLTSGQGPWDEQF

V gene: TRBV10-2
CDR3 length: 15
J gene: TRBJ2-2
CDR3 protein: ASSEPGTGGNTGELF

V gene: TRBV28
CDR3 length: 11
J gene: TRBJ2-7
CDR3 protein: ASSLGGYYEQY